These 12 T cell receptor beta chains were sequenced from one sample in a study of shared clonotypes between healthy human individuals. Naive CD8 cells lacked CD45RO and underwent positive selection for CCR7, leaving out terminally differentiated effector memory CD45RA+ cells. The protocol was immunoSEQ multiplex PCR, while the TCRdb copy is restricted to in-frame clones and leaves out a portion. The sample lists 760,000 or so clones, about 96% occurring once. The sequenced material came from naive CD8+ T cells sorted from blood. The receptors were gathered from a man between 25 and 39 years old in good health.

The chain recombines TRBV28 with TRBJ2-7, with D possibly TRBD2 on 5 matching bases. The CDR3 is 12 residues long. V was clipped by 7 bases and J by 2 bases, with 9 bases between them. Germline V gene lookup returns CDR1 MDHEN and CDR2 SYDVKM. Here the CDR3 reads CASTPGTYEQYF. Written as DNA, the CDR3 is TGTGCCAGCACCCCCGGGACCTACGAGCAGTACTTC.

The rearrangement joins TRBV2 to TRBJ1-4, with D possibly matching TRBD1 (6 bases). Germline CDR1 and CDR2: SNHLY and FYNNEI. CDR3 length equals 19 residues. The ends were cut back, 8 bases at V and 10 bases at J, with 35 bases in the middle. The CDR3 DNA is TGTGCCAGCCCGTTCCGAATGAACCGGGACACGGAATCGGCAGCAAAACTGTTTTTT. It is translated as CASPFRMNRDTESAAKLFF.

The V gene is TRBV9, the J gene TRBJ1-2; D might be TRBD1 (6 bases). Trimming shortened V by 3 bases and J by 2 bases, and 11 bases separated the two germline ends. Germline V CDR1 and CDR2: SGDLS, YYNGEE. The length of the CDR3 is 14 residues. CDR3 region: CASSERRGNYGYTF. The CDR3 DNA reads TGTGCCAGCAGCGAGAGAAGGGGGAACTATGGCTACACCTTC.

Concerning this clone: Different DNA sequences within this sample yield the same CDR3. The chain combines TRBV28 with TRBJ2-7; D is ambiguous. Trimming left V 6 bases short and J 2 bases short, with 5 bases between. The CDR3 has 11 residues. Germline V gene lookup returns CDR1 MDHEN and CDR2 SYDVKM. CDR3 nucleotides: TGTGCCAGCAGCGGCACCTACGAGCAGTACTTC. Its translation is CASSGTYEQYF.

There are a few counts of this clone. The V call is TRBV10-2, the J call TRBJ2-7; D gene uncertain. The V end was cut by 1 base, the J end by 3 bases, with 7 bases between. Germline assignment: CDR1 WSHSY and CDR2 SAAADI. The CDR3 is 13 residues long. CDR3 in amino acids: CASSEWANYEQYF. For the CDR3, the DNA is TGCGCCAGCAGTGAGTGGGCTAACTACGAGCAGTACTTC.

The V gene is TRBV7-9, the J gene TRBJ1-3, with a weak D call TRBD1 (6 bases). V was cut by 5 bases and J by 0 bases, with 17 bases left in between. The CDR3 extends over 17 amino acids. Germline CDR1 SEHNR, CDR2 FQNEAQ (reference sequence). In DNA, the CDR3 is TGTGCCAGCAGCCCAGGGGAGGCAGGGCACTCTGGAAACACCATATATTTT. Amino acids: CASSPGEAGHSGNTIYF.

The rearrangement joins TRBV9 to TRBJ1-2; D is undetermined. In germline, CDR1 is SGDLS, CDR2 YYNGEE. V was trimmed by 3 bases and J by 1 base, leaving 19 bases between them. The CDR3 sequence is 17 residues long. The CDR3 DNA sequence: TGTGCCAGCAGCGAAAGTAAAGAACAGCCCCTTAACTATGGCTACACCTTC. It yields the protein CASSESKEQPLNYGYTF.

The V call is TRBV29-1, the J call TRBJ1-5; no firm D call. This CDR3 region has 14 residues. Trimming stripped 2 bases from V and 0 bases from J, with 8 bases between. CDR1 and CDR2 (germline): SQVTM, ANQGSEA. CDR3 residues: CSVEWADSNQPQHF. CDR3 nucleotide sequence: TGCAGCGTTGAATGGGCAGATAGCAATCAGCCCCAGCATTTT.

Concerning this clone: Other DNA sequences in this sample translate to the same CDR3. V is TRBV18 and J is TRBJ2-5; D is unresolved. CDR3 length: 11 residues. The germline V and J ends were trimmed by 1 base and 5 bases, with 2 bases remaining between them. Germline V gene data show CDR1 as KGHSH and CDR2 as LQKENI. Here the CDR3 DNA reads TGTGCCAGCTCACCACGGGAGACCCAGTACTTC. This codes for CASSPRETQYF.

This chain joins TRBV11-2 and TRBJ2-5; D unresolved. Germline CDR1 and CDR2: SGHAT and FQNNGV. This CDR3 spans 17 amino acids. Trimming removed 0 bases from V and 0 bases from J, with 14 bases in between. The chain's CDR3 is CASSLDIFGRDQETQYF. Written as DNA, the CDR3 is TGTGCCAGCAGCTTAGACATATTCGGACGGGACCAAGAGACCCAGTACTTC.

A word on this clone: The sample contains more than one DNA sequence encoding this CDR3. This rearrangement joins TRBV14 to TRBJ2-7; 7 nucleotides agree with TRBD1. Germline CDR1 and CDR2: SGHDN and FVKESK. The CDR3 has 13 amino acids. V lost 6 bases and J lost 0; bases outside the gene matches: 2. Written as DNA, the CDR3 is TGTGCCAGCAGTTACAGGGGCTCCTACGAGCAGTACTTC. Translating gives CASSYRGSYEQYF.

This chain links TRBV29-1 with TRBJ2-7; D is perhaps TRBD2 (5 bases). CDR1 is SQVTM and CDR2 is ANQGSEA in the germline V gene. V was cut by 1 base and J by 7 bases, with 14 bases left in between. The CDR3 extends over 13 amino acids. CDR3 region: CSVEVPLSGEQYF. The CDR3 DNA sequence: TGCAGCGTTGAAGTTCCGCTCTCGGGGGAGCAGTACTTC.